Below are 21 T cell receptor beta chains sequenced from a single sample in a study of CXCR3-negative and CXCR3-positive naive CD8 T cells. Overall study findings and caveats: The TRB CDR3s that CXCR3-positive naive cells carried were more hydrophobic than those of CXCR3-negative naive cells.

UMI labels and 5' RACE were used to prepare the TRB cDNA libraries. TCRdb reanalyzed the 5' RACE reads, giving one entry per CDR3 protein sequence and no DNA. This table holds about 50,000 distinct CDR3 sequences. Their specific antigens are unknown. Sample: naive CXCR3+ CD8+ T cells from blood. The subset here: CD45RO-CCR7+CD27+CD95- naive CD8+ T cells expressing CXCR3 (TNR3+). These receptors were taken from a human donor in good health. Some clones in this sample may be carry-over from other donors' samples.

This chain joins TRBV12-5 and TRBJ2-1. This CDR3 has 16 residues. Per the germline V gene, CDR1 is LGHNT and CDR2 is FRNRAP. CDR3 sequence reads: CASGLVLGVDYNEQFF.

The CDR3 protein is CSVVQGLLNEQYF. The V and J genes are TRBV29-1 and TRBJ2-7; the TCRdb call, TRBD1, lacks DNA for checking. This CDR3 is 13 amino acids long. CDR1 is SQVTM, CDR2 ANQGSEA, per germline.

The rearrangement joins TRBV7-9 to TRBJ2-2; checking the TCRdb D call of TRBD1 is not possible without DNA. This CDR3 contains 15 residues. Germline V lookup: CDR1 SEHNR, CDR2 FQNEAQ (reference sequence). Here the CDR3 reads CASSLAGGDTGELFF.

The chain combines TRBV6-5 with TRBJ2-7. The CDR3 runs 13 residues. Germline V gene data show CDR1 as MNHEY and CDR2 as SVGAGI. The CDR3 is CASSYRGSYEQYF.

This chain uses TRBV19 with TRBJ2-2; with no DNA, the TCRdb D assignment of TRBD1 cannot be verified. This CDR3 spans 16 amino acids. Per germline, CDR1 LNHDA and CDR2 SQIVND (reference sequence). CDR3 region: CASSIVRGSGTGELFF.

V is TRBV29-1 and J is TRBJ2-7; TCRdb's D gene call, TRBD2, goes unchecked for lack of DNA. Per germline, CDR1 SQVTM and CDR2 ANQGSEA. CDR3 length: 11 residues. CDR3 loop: CSVKEGYEQYF.

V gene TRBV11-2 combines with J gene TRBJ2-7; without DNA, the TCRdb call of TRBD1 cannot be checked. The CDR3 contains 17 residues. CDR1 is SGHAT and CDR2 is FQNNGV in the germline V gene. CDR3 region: CASSLMLTGGEPYEQYF.

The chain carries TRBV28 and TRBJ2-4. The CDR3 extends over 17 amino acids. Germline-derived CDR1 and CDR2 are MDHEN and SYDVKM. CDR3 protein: CASSLWSSSLAKNIQYF.

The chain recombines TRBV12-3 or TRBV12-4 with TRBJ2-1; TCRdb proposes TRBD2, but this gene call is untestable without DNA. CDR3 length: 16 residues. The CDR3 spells CASSSETSGAYNEQFF.

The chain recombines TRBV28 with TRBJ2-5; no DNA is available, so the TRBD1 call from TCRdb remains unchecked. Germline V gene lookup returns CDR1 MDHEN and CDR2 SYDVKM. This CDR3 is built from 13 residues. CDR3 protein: CASSPRGLETQYF.

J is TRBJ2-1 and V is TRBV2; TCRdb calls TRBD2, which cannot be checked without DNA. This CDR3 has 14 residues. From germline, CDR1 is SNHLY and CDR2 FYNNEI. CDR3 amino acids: CASIRRGGGNEQLF.

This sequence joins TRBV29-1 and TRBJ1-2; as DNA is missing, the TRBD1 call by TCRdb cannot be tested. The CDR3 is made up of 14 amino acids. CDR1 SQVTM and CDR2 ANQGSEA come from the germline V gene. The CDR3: CSVEEGAQHYGYTF.

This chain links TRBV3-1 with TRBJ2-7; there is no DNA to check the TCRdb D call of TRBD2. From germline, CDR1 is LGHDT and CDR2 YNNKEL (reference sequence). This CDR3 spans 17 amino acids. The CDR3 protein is CASTQSRRAGPSYEQYF.

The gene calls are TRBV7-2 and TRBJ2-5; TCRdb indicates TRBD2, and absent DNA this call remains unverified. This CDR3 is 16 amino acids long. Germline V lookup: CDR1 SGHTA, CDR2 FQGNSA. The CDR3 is CASSLNLAGLQETQYF.

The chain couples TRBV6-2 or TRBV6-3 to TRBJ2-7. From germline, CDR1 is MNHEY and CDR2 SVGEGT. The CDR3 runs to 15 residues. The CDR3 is CASNGRPYSGYEQYF.

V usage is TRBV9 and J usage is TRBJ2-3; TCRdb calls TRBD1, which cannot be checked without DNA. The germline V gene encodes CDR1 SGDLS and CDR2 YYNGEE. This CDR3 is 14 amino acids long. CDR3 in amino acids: CASSVSGGADTQYF.

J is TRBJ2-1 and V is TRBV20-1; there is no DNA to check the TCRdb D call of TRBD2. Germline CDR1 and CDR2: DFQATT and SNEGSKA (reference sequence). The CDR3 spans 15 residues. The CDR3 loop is CSAREEGNSYNEQFF.

CDR3 amino acids: CASKSLAGDTDTRYF. The rearrangement joins TRBV3-1 to TRBJ2-3; TCRdb picks TRBD2, but there is no DNA to check that call. This CDR3 has 15 residues. Germline loops: CDR1 LGHDT, CDR2 YNNKEL (reference sequence).

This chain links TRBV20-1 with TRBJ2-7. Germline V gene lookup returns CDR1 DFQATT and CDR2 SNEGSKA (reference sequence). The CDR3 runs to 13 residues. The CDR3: CSASESNQPEQYF.

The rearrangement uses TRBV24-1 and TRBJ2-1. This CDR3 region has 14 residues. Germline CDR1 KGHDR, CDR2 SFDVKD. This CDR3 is CATSDGSSYNEQFF.

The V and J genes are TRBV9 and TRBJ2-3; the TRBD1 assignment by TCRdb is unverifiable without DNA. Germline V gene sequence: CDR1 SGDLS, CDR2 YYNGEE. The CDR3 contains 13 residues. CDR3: CASSSGYPDTQYF.